Listed below are T cell receptor beta chains from one sample, sequenced in a study of CD8 T cells in ankylosing spondylitis. TCRdb recomputed calls from the 5' RACE reads with MiXCR, one row per CDR3 protein. Of a few hundred thousand distinct CDR3 sequences in the sample, about 15% were seen once. The specimen was blood, either unsorted or a sorted T cell fraction (not recorded which). These TCRs come from a male donor with ankylosing spondylitis. CDR3s include the opening cysteine and the closing phenylalanine or tryptophan. Fields, in order: clone size, V gene, J gene, D gene, CDR3 protein, CDR3 DNA. The D gene is left open where the match is weak. Expanded clones get a size class; other rows say once, few or many, or leave the size out.

>few|TRBV11-2|TRBJ1-3|.
CASRRGRGAGNTIYF
TGTGCCAGCAGGAGGGGAAGGGGAGCTGGAAACACCATATATTTT
>few|TRBV20-1|TRBJ2-3|.
CSARDPNGELPTDTQYF
TGCAGTGCTAGAGACCCCAACGGGGAGCTCCCCACAGATACGCAGTATTTT
>.|TRBV7-6|TRBJ2-1|TRBD2
CASSVTGLAGRSSYNEQFF
TGTGCCAGCAGTGTAACGGGACTAGCGGGTAGAAGCTCCTACAATGAGCAGTTCTTC
>.|TRBV7-8|TRBJ2-7|TRBD1
CASSVDRGLSYEQYF
TGTGCCAGCAGCGTTGACAGGGGGCTCTCCTACGAGCAGTACTTC
>few|TRBV12-3/TRBV12-4|TRBJ1-1|.
CASTEDKTTEAFF
TGTGCCAGCACCGAAGACAAGACCACTGAAGCTTTCTTT
>.|TRBV11-2|TRBJ2-1|TRBD2
CASSGTSGRGSEQFF
TGTGCCAGCAGCGGGACTAGCGGGAGGGGGAGTGAGCAGTTCTTC
>few|TRBV12-3/TRBV12-4|TRBJ2-1|TRBD1
CASSPGQGRGSGNEQFF
TGTGCCAGCAGTCCGGGACAGGGTAGGGGTTCGGGCAACGAGCAGTTCTTC
>.|TRBV20-1|TRBJ2-1|.
CSARRPNAEYNEQFF
TGCAGTGCTAGGCGCCCTAATGCCGAGTACAATGAGCAGTTCTTC
>.|TRBV28|TRBJ1-5|TRBD1
CASSPQRGTDNQPQHF
TGTGCCAGCAGCCCCCAACGCGGGACAGACAATCAGCCCCAGCATTTT
>.|TRBV18|TRBJ1-2|.
CASSPIDSGPYTF
TGTGCCAGCTCACCTATCGACAGTGGACCCTACACCTTC
>few|TRBV6-5|TRBJ1-2|.
CASSYESLNYGYTF
TGTGCCAGCAGTTACGAGTCTCTTAACTATGGCTACACCTTC
>few|TRBV6-1|TRBJ1-2|.
CASSEGARGYTF
TGTGCCAGCAGTGAAGGGGCGCGCGGCTACACCTTC
>.|TRBV3-1|TRBJ1-3|.
CASSQGENTIYF
TGTGCCAGCAGCCAAGGGGAAAACACCATATATTTT
>many|TRBV29-1|TRBJ2-3|.
CSVESRDTQYF
TGCAGCGTTGAGTCACGGGATACGCAGTATTTT
>few|TRBV20-1|TRBJ1-1|TRBD1
CSARGQGVREAFF
TGCAGTGCTAGAGGACAGGGGGTTCGTGAGGCTTTCTTT
>.|TRBV6-1|TRBJ1-1|TRBD1
CASSSRGLGTEAFF
TGTGCCAGCAGTAGCAGGGGGCTTGGCACTGAAGCTTTCTTT
>few|TRBV5-1|TRBJ1-4|.
CASQKGTINEKLFF
TGCGCCAGCCAGAAGGGGACAATTAATGAAAAACTGTTTTTT
>.|TRBV3-1|TRBJ1-2|TRBD1
CASSRTGGYGYTF
TGTGCCAGCAGTCGGACAGGAGGCTATGGCTACACCTTC
>few|TRBV27|TRBJ2-3|TRBD2
CASSPPRTRFSTDTQYF
TGTGCCAGCAGTCCGCCGAGGACTAGATTTTCCACAGATACGCAGTATTTT
>.|TRBV5-1|TRBJ2-3|TRBD2
CASSSSGLAGSDTQYF
TGCGCCAGCAGCTCCTCGGGACTAGCGGGATCTGATACGCAGTATTTT
>.|TRBV4-1|TRBJ2-5|TRBD2
CASSPGAGGGQETQYF
TGCGCCAGCAGCCCAGGAGCGGGGGGGGGACAAGAGACCCAGTACTTC
>few|TRBV9|TRBJ1-1|.
CASSGEAFF
TGTGCCAGCAGCGGAGAAGCTTTCTTT
>.|TRBV12-3/TRBV12-4|TRBJ1-2|TRBD1
CASNSGQGLIYGYTF
TGTGCCAGCAATTCGGGACAGGGTTTGATCTATGGCTACACCTTC
>.|TRBV5-1|TRBJ2-5|.
CASSLALAQGFGGYQETQYF
TGCGCCAGCAGCTTGGCGTTGGCACAGGGCTTCGGGGGGTACCAAGAGACCCAGTACTTC
>.|TRBV6-5|TRBJ2-7|TRBD2
CASSYSRTSGIYEQYF
TGTGCCAGCAGTTACTCAAGGACTAGCGGGATCTACGAGCAGTACTTC
>.|TRBV20-1|TRBJ2-5|TRBD2
CSARVVAGVETQYF
TGCAGTGCTAGAGTGGTAGCGGGAGTTGAGACCCAGTACTTC
>few|TRBV28|TRBJ1-2|.
CASSFSGTRRGGYTF
TGTGCCAGCAGTTTTTCGGGGACAAGGAGAGGCGGCTACACCTTC
>.|TRBV5-1|TRBJ2-1|TRBD1
CASSLLGQGAAYEQFF
TGCGCCAGCAGCCTCCTAGGACAGGGGGCGGCTTATGAGCAGTTCTTC